This TCR beta chain was documented in a study of cytomegalovirus exposure and HLA in healthy donors. The PCR was carried out with 60 Vbeta primers and 13 Jbeta primers. Repertoires were generated with immunoSEQ multiplex PCR, while TCRdb's copy carries only in-frame clones and drops some. The sample includes some 190,000 clones, 8.5% to 10% of them seen just once. This CDR3 is 15 amino acids long. V shed 6 bases and J 2 bases; nucleotides not matched to a gene: 7. CDR1 is ENHRY, CDR2 SYGVKD, per germline. The specimen was PBMCs. The receptor was isolated from a woman in her 30s in good health and CMV-seropositive. The V and J genes are TRBV10-3 and TRBJ1-5; 7 positions agree with TRBD1. Written as DNA, the CDR3 is TGTGCCATCAGCCAGACAGGGAGTGGCAATCAGCCCCAGCATTTT. Protein sequence: CAISQTGSGNQPQHF.